This TCR beta chain was identified in a study of T cells after yellow fever vaccination. Study results and limitations: The study re-detected most primary-vaccination clones after the booster (approximately 96% CD4, 88% CD8). Across the CD4 and CD8 compartments, a small share of clonotypes was present in both.

Trimming removed 3 bases from V and 4 bases from J, with 9 bases in between. Germline V CDR1 and CDR2: MNHEY, SMNVEV (reference sequence). The CDR3 contains 13 residues. As concerns this clonotype: Its antigen is currently unknown.

The TCR cDNA carried a universal primer site and UMIs from 5'RACE template switching. TCRdb reanalysed the 5' RACE reads using MiXCR and keeps one entry per CDR3 protein. The sample lists a few hundred thousand distinct CDR3 sequences, roughly 4.3% occurring once. The sample consisted of PBMCs, taken 5 days after the yellow fever booster vaccination. The chain carries TRBV27 and TRBJ1-1; D perhaps matches TRBD1 (5 bases). This clonotype was obtained from a young man who received the YFV17D yellow fever vaccine. The CDR3 DNA sequence: TGTGCCAGCAGTTTCGGGGGGATCACTGAAGCTTTCTTT. Its protein is CASSFGGITEAFF.